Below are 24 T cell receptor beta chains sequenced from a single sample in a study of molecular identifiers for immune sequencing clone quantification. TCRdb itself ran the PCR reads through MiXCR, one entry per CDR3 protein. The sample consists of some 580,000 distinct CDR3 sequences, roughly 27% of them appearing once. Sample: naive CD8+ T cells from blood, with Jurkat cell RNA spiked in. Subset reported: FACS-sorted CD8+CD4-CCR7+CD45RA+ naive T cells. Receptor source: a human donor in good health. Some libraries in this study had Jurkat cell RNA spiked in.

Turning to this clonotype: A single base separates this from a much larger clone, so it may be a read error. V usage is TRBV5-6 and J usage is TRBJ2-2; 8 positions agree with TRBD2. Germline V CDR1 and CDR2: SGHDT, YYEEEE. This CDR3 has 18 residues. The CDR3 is CASSSDRLAGPYTRELFF. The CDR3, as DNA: TGTGCCAGCAGCTCCGACCGCTTAGCGGGACCCTACACCCGGGAGCTGTTTTTT.

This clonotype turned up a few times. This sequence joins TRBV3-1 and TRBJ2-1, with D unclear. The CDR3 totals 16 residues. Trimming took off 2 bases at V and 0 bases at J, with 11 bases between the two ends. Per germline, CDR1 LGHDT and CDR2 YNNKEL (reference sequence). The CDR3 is CASSQSDGRSYNEQFF. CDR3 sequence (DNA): TGTGCCAGCAGCCAATCGGACGGCCGCTCCTACAATGAGCAGTTCTTC.

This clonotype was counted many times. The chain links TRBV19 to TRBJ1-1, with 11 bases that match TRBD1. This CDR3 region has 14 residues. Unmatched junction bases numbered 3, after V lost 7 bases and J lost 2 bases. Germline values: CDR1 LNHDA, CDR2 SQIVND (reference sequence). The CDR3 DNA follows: TGTGCCAGTACCAGGACAGGGGGCAACACTGAAGCTTTCTTT. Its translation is CASTRTGGNTEAFF.

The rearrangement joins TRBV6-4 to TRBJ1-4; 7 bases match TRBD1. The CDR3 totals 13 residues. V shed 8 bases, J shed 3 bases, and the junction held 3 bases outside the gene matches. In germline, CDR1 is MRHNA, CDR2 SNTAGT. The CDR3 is CASQGDSNEKLFF. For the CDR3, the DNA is TGTGCCAGCCAGGGGGACTCTAATGAAAAACTGTTTTTT.

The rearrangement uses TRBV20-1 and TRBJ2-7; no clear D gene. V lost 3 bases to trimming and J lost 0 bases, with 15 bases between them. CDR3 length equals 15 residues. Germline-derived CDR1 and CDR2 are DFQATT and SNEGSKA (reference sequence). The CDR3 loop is CSAREPGRSSYEQYF. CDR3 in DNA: TGCAGTGCTAGGGAGCCGGGCCGAAGCTCCTACGAGCAGTACTTC.

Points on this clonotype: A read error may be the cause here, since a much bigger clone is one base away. The CDR3 region is CASSQDPTGLTTDSQYF. The CDR3 DNA is TGTGCCAGCAGCCAAGATCCCACGGGACTAACCACAGATTCGCAGTATTTT. The chain employs TRBV3-1 and TRBJ2-3; the match to TRBD2 covers 7 bases. The CDR3 consists of 17 residues. Germline CDR1 LGHDT, CDR2 YNNKEL (reference sequence).

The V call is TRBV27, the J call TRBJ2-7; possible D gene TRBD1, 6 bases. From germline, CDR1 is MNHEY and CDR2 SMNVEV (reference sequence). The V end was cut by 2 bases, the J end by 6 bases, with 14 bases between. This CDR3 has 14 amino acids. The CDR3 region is CASSLAGAGGEQYF. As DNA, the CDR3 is TGTGCCAGCAGTTTAGCAGGGGCAGGAGGCGAGCAGTACTTC.

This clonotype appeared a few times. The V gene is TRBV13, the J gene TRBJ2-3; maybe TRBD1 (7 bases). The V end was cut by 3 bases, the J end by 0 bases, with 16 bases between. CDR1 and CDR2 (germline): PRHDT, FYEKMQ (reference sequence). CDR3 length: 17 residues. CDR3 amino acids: CASSFTRDSGSTDTQYF. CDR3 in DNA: TGTGCCAGCAGCTTCACCAGGGACAGCGGGAGCACAGATACGCAGTATTTT. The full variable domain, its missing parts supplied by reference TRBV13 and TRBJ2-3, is AAGVIQSPRHLIKEKRETATLKCYPIPRHDTVYWYQQGPGQDPQFLISFYEKMQSDKGSIPDRFSAQQFSDYHSELNMSSLELGDSALYFCASSFTRDSGSTDTQYFGPGTRLTVL.

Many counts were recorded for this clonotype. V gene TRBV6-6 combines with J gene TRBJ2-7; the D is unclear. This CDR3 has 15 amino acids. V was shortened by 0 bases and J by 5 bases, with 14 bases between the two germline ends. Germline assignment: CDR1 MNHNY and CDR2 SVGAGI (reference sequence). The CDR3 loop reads CASSYSPGRFDEQYF. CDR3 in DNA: TGTGCCAGCAGTTACTCGCCCGGCAGGTTTGACGAGCAGTACTTC.

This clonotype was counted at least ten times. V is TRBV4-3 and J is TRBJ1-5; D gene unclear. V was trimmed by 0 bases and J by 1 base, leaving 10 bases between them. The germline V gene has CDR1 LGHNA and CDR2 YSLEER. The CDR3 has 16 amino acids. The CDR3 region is CASSQDWGISNQPQHF. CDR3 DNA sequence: TGCGCCAGCAGCCAAGATTGGGGAATAAGCAATCAGCCCCAGCATTTT.

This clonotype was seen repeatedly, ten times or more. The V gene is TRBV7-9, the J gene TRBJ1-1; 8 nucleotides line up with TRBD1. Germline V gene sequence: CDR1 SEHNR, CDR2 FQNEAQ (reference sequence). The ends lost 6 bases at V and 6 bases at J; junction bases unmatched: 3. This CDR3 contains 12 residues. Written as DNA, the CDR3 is TGTGCCAGCAGTGACAGGGGCTCTGAAGCTTTCTTT. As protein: CASSDRGSEAFF.

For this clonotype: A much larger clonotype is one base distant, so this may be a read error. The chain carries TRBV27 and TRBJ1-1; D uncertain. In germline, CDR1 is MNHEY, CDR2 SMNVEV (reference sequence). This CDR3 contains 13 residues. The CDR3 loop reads CASSFVTNTEASF. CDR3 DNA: TGTGCCAGCAGTTTTGTTACGAACACTGAAGCTTCCTTT.

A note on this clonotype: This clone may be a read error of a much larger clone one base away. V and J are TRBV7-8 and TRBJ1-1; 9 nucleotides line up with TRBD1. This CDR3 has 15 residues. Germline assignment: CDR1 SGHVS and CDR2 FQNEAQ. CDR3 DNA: TGTGACAGCAGCCTACAAACAGGGGGCTACACTGAAGCTTTCTTT. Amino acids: CDSSLQTGGYTEAFF.

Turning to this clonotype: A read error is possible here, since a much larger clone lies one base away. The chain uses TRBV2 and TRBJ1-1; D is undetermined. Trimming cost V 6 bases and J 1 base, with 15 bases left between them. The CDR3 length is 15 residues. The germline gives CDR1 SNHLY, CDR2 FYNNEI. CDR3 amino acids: CASSFTTHSNTEAFF. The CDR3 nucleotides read TGTGCCAGCAGCTTTACGACACATTCGAACACTGAAGCTTTCTTT.

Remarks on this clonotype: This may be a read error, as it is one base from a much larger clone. CDR3 nucleotides: TGTGCCAGTTCGACAGGGGGCCTCAATCAGCCCCAGCATTTT. Protein product: CASSTGGLNQPQHF. The J gene is TRBJ1-5, the V gene TRBV3-1, with TRBD1 matching over 10 bases. CDR1 LGHDT and CDR2 YNNKEL come from the germline V gene (reference sequence). Germline trimming cut 9 bases from V and 3 bases from J; bases unmatched to any gene: 5. This CDR3 has 14 residues.

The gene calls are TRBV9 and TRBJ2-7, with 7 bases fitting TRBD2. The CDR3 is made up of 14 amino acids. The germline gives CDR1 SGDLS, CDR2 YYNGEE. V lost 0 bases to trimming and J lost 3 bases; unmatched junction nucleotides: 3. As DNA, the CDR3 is TGTGCCAGCAGCGTAGGCGGGAGTCACTACGAGCAGTACTTC. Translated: CASSVGGSHYEQYF.

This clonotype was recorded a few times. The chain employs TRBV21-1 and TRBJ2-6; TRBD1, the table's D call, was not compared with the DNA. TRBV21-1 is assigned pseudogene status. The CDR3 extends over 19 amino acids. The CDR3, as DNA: TGTGCCAGCAGCAAAAGGGGGGACAGGTTACCCTCTGGGGCCAACGTCCTGACTTTC. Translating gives CASSKRGDRLPSGANVLTF.

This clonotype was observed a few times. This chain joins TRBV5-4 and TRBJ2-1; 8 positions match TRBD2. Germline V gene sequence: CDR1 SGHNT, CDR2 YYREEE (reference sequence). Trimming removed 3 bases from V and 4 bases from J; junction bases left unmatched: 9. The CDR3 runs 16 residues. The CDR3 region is CASSSSSGWGYNEQFF. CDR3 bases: TGTGCCAGCAGCTCTTCTAGCGGGTGGGGTTACAATGAGCAGTTCTTC.

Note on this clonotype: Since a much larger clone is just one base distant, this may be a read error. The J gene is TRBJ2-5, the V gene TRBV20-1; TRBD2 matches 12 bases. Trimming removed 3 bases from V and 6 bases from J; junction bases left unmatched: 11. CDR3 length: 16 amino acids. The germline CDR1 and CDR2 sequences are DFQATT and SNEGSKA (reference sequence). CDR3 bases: TGCAGTGCTAGCCTCAGACTAGCGGGGGTTGTTAAGACCCAGTACTTC. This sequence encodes CSASLRLAGVVKTQYF.

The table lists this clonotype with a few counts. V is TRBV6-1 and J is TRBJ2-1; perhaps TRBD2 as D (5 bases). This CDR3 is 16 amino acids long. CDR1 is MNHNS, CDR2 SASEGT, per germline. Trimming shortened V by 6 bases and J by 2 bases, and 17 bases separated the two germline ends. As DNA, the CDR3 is TGTGCCAGCAGCGGGAACTTAGGGCCCCCCTACAATGAGCAGTTCTTC. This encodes CASSGNLGPPYNEQFF.

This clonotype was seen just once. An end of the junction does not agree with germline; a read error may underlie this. CDR3 DNA: TGTGCCAGCAGCTTGACAGGCGGAATCTACGAGCAGTACTTC. Translated, it gives CASSLTGGIYEQYF. The J gene is TRBJ2-7, the V gene TRBV5-3; possibly TRBD1 for D (6 bases). TRBV5-3 is known as an ORF, though its function is uncertain. The length of the CDR3 is 14 residues.

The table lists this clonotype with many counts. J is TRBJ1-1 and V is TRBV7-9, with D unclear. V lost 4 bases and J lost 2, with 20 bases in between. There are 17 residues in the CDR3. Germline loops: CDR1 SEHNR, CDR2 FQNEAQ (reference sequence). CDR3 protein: CASSSLKRPALNTEAFF. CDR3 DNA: TGTGCCAGCAGCTCCCTCAAACGACCGGCGTTAAACACTGAAGCTTTCTTT. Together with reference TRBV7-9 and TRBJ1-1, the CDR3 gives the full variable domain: DTGVSQNPRHKITKRGQNVTFRCDPISEHNRLYWYRQTLGQGPEFLTYFQNEAQLEKSRLLSDRFSAERPKGSFSTLEIQRTEQGDSAMYLCASSSLKRPALNTEAFFGQGTRLTVV.

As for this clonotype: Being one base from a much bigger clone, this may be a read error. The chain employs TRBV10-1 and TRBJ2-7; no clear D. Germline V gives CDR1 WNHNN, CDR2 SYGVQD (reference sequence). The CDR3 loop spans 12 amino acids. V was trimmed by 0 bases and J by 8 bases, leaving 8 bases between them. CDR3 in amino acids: CASSESGSKQYF. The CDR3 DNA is TGCGCCAGCAGTGAGTCCGGTTCCAAGCAGTACTTC.

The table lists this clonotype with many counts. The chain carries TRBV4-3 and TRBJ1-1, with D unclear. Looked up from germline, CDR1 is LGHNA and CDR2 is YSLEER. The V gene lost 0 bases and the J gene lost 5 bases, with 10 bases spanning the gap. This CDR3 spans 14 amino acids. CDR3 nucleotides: TGCGCCAGCAGCCAAGATCACGTGGGGACTGAAGCTTTCTTT. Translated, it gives CASSQDHVGTEAFF.